Listed here are 8 T cell receptor beta chains from one sample, sequenced in a study of blood T cell repertoires in COVID-19. Assay: immunoSEQ multiplex PCR; the TCRdb copy retains only in-frame clones and omits some. This table holds 90,000 or so clones, around 83% found once. The source material was peripheral blood. The receptors were gathered from a man aged 55-75 years with acute or convalescent COVID-19.

CDR3 coding DNA: TGTGCCAGCAGCTTCAGCAATGAGCAGTTCTTC. It yields the protein CASSFSNEQFF. The J gene is TRBJ2-1, the V gene TRBV5-4; D gene unclear. Germline CDR1 is SGHNT and CDR2 is YYREEE (reference sequence). The CDR3 runs 11 residues. The ends were cut back, 2 bases at V and 6 bases at J, with 3 bases in the middle.

The gene calls are TRBV7-9 and TRBJ1-6; D not resolved. This CDR3 is built from 12 residues. Germline V CDR1 and CDR2: SEHNR, FQNEAQ (reference sequence). V lost 8 bases and J lost 9, with 11 bases in between. CDR3 sequence reads: CASAGRTSPLHF. The CDR3 DNA follows: TGTGCCAGCGCTGGGAGGACTTCACCCCTCCACTTT.

The chain has TRBV7-2 and TRBJ2-5; TRBD2 matches 9 bases. Germline V gives CDR1 SGHTA, CDR2 FQGNSA. This CDR3 contains 15 residues. V shed 7 bases and J 4 bases; nucleotides not matched to a gene: 10. Here the CDR3 reads CASIPAGGIRETQYF. The CDR3 DNA reads as TGTGCCAGCATCCCCGCGGGGGGGATTAGAGAGACCCAGTACTTC.

The CDR3 nucleotides are TGTGCCAGCACCCGGGACAGGGGGCAGACTGAAGCTTTCTTT. Translating gives CASTRDRGQTEAFF. This chain links TRBV2 with TRBJ1-1; 12 bases fit TRBD1. V shed 7 bases, J shed 5 bases, and the junction held 5 bases outside the gene matches. CDR1 is SNHLY and CDR2 is FYNNEI in the germline V gene. The CDR3 totals 14 residues.

This sequence joins TRBV3-1 (or the pseudogene TRBV3-2) and TRBJ2-1; D possibly corresponds to TRBD1 (6 bases). CDR3 length: 17 residues. From germline, CDR1 is LGHDT and CDR2 YNNKEL (reference sequence). V lost 5 bases, J lost 7 bases, and 24 bases lay in between. The CDR3 sequence: CASSSPTVAGAGNEQFF. DNA for the CDR3: TGTGCCAGCAGCAGTCCCACCGTGGCAGGGGCCGGGAATGAGCAGTTCTTC.

The rearrangement uses TRBV6-5 and TRBJ2-2, with D hard to call. CDR3 length equals 13 residues. Germline V gene lookup returns CDR1 MNHEY and CDR2 SVGAGI. V was trimmed by 7 bases and J by 4 bases, leaving 10 bases between them. The CDR3 region has the DNA TGTGCCAGCACCCGCCTCAGCACCGGGGAGCTGTTTTTT. Translated, it gives CASTRLSTGELFF.

The chain uses TRBV7-9 and TRBJ1-2, with 9 bases that match TRBD1. Germline trimming cut 7 bases from V and 2 bases from J; bases unmatched to any gene: 2. Per germline, CDR1 SEHNR and CDR2 FQNEAQ (reference sequence). The CDR3 runs to 13 residues. Here the CDR3 DNA reads TGTGCCAGCACCGGGACAGGGAACTATGGCTACACCTTC. As protein: CASTGTGNYGYTF.

The V and J genes are TRBV29-1 and TRBJ2-1; 16 bases are shared with TRBD2. The CDR3 has 18 amino acids. The germline CDR1 and CDR2 sequences are SQVTM and ANQGSEA. Trimming removed 5 bases from V and 5 bases from J; junction bases left unmatched: 12. DNA of the CDR3: TGCAGCGTTAGAGGGACTAGCGGGGGGGTTAAGCTTCACAATGAGCAGTTCTTC. Translated, it gives CSVRGTSGGVKLHNEQFF.